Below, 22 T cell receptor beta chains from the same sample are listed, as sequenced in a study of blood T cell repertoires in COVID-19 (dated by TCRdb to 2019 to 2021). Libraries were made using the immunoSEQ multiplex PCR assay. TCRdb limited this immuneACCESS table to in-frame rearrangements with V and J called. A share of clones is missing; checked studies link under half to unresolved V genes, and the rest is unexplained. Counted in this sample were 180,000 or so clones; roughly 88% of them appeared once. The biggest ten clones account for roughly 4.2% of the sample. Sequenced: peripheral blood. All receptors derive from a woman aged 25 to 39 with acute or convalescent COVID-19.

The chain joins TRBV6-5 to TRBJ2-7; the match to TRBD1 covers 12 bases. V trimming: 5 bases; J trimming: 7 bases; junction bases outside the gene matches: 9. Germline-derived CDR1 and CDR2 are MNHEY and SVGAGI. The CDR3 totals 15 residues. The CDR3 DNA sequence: TGTGCCAGCAGTACAATCGGGACAGGGGGCGAGGAGCAGTACTTC. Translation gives CASSTIGTGGEEQYF.

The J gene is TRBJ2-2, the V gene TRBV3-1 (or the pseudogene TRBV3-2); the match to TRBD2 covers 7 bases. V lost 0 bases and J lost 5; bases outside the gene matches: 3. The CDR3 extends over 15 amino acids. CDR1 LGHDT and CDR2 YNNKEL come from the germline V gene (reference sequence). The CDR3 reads CASSQDGGSTGELFF. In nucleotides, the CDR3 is TGTGCCAGCAGCCAAGACGGGGGGAGTACCGGGGAGCTGTTTTTT.

CDR3 DNA sequence: TGTGCCAGCAGCTTAGCGAGTCCGGGAAGTGAGCAGTTCTTC. Translating it yields CASSLASPGSEQFF. The chain uses TRBV7-9 and TRBJ2-1; TRBD2 might be the D (5 bases). V was pared by 0 bases and J by 9 bases, with 12 bases between. CDR3 length equals 14 residues. Germline CDR1 SEHNR, CDR2 FQNEAQ (reference sequence).

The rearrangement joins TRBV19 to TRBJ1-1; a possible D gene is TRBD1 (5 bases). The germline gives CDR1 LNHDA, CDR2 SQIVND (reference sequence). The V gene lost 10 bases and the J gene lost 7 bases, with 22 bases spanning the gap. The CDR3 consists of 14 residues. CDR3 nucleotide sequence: TGTGCCACCAAGGAGGGACCGGGACCCCGTGAAGCTTTCTTT. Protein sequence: CATKEGPGPREAFF.

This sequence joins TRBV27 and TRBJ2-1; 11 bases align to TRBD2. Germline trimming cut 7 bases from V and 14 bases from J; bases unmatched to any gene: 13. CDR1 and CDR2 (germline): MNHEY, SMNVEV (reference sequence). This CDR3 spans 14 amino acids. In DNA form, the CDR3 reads TGTGCCAGCAAGGAACTAGCGGGAGTTGGTGTAGAGTTCTTC. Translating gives CASKELAGVGVEFF.

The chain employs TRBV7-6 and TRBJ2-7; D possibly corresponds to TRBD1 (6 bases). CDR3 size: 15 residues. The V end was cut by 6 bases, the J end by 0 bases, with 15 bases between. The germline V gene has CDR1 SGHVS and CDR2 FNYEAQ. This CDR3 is CASSLNRDPSYEQYF. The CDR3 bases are TGTGCCAGCAGTTTGAACAGGGACCCCTCCTACGAGCAGTACTTC. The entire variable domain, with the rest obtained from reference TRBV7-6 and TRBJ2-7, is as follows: GAGVSQSPRYKVTKRGQDVALRCDPISGHVSLYWYRQALGQGPEFLTYFNYEAQQDKSGLPNDRFSAERPEGSISTLTIQRTEQRDSAMYRCASSLNRDPSYEQYFGPGTRLTVT.

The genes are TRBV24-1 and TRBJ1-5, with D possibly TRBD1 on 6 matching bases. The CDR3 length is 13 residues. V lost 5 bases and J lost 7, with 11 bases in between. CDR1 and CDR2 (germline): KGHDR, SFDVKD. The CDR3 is CATSGPGAQPQHF. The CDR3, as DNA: TGTGCCACCAGTGGTCCAGGGGCGCAGCCCCAGCATTTT.

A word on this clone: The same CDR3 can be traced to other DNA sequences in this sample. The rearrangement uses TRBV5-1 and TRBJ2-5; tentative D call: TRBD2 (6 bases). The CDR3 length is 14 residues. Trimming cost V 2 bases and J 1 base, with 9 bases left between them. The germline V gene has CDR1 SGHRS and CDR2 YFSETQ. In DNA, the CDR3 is TGCGCCAGCAGCTTAGCGGGTAGCCAAGAGACCCAGTACTTC. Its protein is CASSLAGSQETQYF.

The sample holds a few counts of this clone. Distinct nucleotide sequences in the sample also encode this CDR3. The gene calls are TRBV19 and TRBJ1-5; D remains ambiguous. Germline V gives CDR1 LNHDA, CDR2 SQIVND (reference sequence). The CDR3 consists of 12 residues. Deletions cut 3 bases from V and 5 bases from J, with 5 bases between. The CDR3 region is CASSIPYQPQHF. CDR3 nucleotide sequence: TGTGCCAGTAGTATCCCGTATCAGCCCCAGCATTTT.

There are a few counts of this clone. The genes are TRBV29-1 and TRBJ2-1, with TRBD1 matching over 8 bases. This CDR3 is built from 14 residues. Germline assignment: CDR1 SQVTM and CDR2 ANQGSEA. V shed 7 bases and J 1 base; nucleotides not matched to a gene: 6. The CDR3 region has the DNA TGCAGCGCCAACAGGGGGAATTCCTACAATGAGCAGTTCTTC. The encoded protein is CSANRGNSYNEQFF.

CDR3 amino acids: CATGSLYEQYF. The DNA of the CDR3 is TGTGCAACGGGGTCATTATACGAGCAGTACTTC. The chain uses TRBV11-2 and TRBJ2-7; the D gene is possibly TRBD2 (5 bases). Germline V gives CDR1 SGHAT, CDR2 FQNNGV. This CDR3 is built from 11 residues.

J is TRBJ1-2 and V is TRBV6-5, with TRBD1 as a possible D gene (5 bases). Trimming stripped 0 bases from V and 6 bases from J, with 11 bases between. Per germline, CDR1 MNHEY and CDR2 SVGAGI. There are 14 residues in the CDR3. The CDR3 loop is CASSYSAGRNGYTF. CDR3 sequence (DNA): TGTGCCAGCAGTTACTCAGCAGGGAGGAATGGCTACACCTTC.

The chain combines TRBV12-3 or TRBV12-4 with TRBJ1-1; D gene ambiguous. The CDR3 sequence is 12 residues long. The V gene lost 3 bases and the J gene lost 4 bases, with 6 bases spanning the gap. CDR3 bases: TGTGCCAGCAGTTTGCGAGGCACTGAAGCTTTCTTT. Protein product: CASSLRGTEAFF.

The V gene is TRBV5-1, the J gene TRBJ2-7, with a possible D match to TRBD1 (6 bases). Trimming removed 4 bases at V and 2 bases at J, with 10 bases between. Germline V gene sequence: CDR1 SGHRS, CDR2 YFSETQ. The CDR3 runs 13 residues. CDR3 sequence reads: CASSKDSAYEQYF. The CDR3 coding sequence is TGCGCCAGCAGCAAGGACAGTGCCTACGAGCAGTACTTC.

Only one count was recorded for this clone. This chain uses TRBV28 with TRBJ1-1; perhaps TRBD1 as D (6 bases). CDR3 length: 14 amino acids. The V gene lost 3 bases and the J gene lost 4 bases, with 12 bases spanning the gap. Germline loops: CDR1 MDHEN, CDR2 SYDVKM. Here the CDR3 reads CASSFLSRGTEAFF. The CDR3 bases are TGTGCCAGCAGTTTCCTCAGCAGGGGCACTGAAGCTTTCTTT.

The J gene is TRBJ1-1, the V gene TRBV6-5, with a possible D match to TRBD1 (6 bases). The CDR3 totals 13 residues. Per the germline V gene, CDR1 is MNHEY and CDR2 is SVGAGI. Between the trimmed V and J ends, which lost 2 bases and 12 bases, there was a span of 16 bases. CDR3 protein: CASSYKDQGKTFF. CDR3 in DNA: TGTGCCAGCAGTTACAAGGACCAGGGGAAAACTTTCTTT.

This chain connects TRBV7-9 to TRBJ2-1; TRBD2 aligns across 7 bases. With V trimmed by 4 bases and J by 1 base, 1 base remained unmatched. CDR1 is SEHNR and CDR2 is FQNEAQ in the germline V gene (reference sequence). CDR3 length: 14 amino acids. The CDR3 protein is CASSSGGSYNEQFF. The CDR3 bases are TGTGCCAGCAGCTCGGGAGGTTCCTACAATGAGCAGTTCTTC. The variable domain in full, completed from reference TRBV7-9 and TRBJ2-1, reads DTGVSQNPRHKITKRGQNVTFRCDPISEHNRLYWYRQTLGQGPEFLTYFQNEAQLEKSRLLSDRFSAERPKGSFSTLEIQRTEQGDSAMYLCASSSGGSYNEQFFGPGTRLTVL.

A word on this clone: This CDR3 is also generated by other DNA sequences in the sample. CDR3 nucleotides: TGCAGTGCCCGGTACAATGAGCAGTTCTTC. This codes for CSARYNEQFF. V and J are TRBV20-1 and TRBJ2-1; D not resolved. V shed 6 bases and J shed 4 bases, with 4 bases lying between them. The CDR3 is 10 residues long. The germline CDR1 and CDR2 sequences are DFQATT and SNEGSKA (reference sequence).

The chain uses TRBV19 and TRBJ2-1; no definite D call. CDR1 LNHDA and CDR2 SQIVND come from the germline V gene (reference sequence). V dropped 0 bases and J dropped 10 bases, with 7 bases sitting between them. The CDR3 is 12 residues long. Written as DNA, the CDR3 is TGTGCCAGTAGTATAGATTTGGAGGAGCAGTTCTTC. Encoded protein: CASSIDLEEQFF.

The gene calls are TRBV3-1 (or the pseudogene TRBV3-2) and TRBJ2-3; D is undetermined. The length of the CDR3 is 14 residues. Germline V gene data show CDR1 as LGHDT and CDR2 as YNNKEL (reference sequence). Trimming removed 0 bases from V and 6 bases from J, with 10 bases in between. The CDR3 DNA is TGTGCCAGCAGCCAAGATCAGGCATTGGATACGCAGTATTTT. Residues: CASSQDQALDTQYF.

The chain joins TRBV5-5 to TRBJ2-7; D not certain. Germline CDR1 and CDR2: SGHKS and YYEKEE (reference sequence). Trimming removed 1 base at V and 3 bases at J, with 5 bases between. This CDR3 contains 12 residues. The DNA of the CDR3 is TGTGCCAGCAGCTTGTCCCTCTACGAGCAGTACTTC. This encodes CASSLSLYEQYF. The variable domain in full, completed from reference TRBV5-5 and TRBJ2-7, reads DAGVTQSPTHLIKTRGQQVTLRCSPISGHKSVSWYQQVLGQGPQFIFQYYEKEERGRGNFPDRFSARQFPNYSSELNVNALLLGDSALYLCASSLSLYEQYFGPGTRLTVT.

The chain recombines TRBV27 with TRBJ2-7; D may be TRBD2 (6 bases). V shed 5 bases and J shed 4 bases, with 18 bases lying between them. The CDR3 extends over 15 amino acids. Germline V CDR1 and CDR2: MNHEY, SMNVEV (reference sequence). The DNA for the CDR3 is TGTGCCAGCAGTCCGCGGGACTCCCTAGGGTACGAGCAGTACTTC. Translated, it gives CASSPRDSLGYEQYF.